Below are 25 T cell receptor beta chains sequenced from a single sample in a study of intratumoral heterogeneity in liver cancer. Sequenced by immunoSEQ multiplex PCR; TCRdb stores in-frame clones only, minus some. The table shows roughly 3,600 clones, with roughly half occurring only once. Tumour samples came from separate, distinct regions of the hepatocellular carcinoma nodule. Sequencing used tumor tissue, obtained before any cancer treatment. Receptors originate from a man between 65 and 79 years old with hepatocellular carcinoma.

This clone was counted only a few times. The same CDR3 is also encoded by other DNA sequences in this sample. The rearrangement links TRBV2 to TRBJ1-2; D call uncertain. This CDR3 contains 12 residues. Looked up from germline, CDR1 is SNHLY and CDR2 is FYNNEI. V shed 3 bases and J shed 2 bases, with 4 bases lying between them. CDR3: CASSDRNYGYTF. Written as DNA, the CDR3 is TGTGCCAGCAGTGACAGGAACTATGGCTACACCTTC.

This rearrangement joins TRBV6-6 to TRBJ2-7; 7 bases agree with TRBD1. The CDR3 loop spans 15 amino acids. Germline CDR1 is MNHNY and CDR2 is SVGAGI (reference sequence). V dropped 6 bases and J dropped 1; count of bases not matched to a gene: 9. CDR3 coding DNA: TGTGCCAGCAGCTTCCCTGGACAGGCGTCCTACGAGCAGTACTTC. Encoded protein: CASSFPGQASYEQYF.

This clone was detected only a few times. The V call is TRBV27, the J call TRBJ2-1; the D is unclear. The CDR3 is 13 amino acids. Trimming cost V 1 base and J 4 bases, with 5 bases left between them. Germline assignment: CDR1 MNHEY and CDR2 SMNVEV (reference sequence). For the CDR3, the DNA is TGTGCCAGCAGTTTATTTTCTTACAATGAGCAGTTCTTC. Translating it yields CASSLFSYNEQFF.

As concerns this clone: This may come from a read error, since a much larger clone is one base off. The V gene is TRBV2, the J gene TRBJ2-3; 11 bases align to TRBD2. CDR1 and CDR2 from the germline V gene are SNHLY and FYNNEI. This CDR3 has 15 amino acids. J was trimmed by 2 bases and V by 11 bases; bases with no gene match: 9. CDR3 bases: TGTGCCGGTAGCGGGGGGGTCCTTAACACAGATACGCAGTATTTT. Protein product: CAGSGGVLNTDTQYF. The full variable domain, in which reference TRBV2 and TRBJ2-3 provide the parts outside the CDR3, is EPEVTQTPSHQVTQMGQEVILRCVPISNHLYFYWYRQILGQKVEFLVSFYNNEISEKSEIFDDQFSVERPDGSNFTLKIRSTKLEDSAMYFCAGSGGVLNTDTQYFGPGTRLTVL.

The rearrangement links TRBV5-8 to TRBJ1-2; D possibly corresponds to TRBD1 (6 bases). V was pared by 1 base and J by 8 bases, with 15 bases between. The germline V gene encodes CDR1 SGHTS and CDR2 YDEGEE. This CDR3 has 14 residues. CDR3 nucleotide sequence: TGTGCCAGCAGCTTGCGAACAGGGAAAGGAGGCTACACCTTC. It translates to CASSLRTGKGGYTF.

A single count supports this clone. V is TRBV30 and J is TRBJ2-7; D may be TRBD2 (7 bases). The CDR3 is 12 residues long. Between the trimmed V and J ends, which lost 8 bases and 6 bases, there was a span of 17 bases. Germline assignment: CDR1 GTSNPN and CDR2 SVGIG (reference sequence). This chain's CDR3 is CARGGGGGEQYF. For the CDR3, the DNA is TGTGCCAGGGGTGGGGGCGGGGGCGAGCAGTACTTC.

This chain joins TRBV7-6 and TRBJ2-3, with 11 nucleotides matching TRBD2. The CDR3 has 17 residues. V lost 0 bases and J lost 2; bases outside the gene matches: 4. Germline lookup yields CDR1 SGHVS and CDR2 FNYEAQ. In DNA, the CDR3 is TGTGCCAGCAGCTTAGCGGGGACTAGCGGCTTCACAGATACGCAGTATTTT. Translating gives CASSLAGTSGFTDTQYF. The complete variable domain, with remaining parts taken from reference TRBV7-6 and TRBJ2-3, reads GAGVSQSPRYKVTKRGQDVALRCDPISGHVSLYWYRQALGQGPEFLTYFNYEAQQDKSGLPNDRFSAERPEGSISTLTIQRTEQRDSAMYRCASSLAGTSGFTDTQYFGPGTRLTVL.

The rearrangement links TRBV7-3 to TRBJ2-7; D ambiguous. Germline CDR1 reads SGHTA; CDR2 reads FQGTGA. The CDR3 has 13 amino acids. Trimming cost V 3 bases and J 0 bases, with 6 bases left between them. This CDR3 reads CASSFRYSYEQYF. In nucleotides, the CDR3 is TGTGCCAGCAGCTTCAGATACTCCTACGAGCAGTACTTC.

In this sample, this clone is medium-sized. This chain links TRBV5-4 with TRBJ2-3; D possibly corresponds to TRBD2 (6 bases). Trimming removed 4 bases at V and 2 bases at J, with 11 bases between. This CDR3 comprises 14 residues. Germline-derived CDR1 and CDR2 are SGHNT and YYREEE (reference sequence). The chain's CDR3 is CASSVWTNTDTQYF. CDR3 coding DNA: TGTGCCAGCAGCGTGTGGACTAACACAGATACGCAGTATTTT.

CDR3 nucleotide sequence: TGCGCCAGCAGCTGGGACAGTTTTTCTGGGGCCAACGTCCTGACTTTC. Its protein is CASSWDSFSGANVLTF. This chain links TRBV5-1 with TRBJ2-6; 7 bases agree with TRBD1. J lost 1 base, V lost 3 bases, and 4 bases had no gene match. The CDR3 loop spans 16 amino acids. Germline lookup yields CDR1 SGHRS and CDR2 YFSETQ.

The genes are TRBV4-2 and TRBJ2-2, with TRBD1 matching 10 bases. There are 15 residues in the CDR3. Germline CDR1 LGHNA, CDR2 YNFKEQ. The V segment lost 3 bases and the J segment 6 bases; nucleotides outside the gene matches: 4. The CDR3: CASSQTGGRAGELFF. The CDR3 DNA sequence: TGTGCCAGCAGCCAGACAGGGGGCAGAGCCGGGGAGCTGTTTTTT.

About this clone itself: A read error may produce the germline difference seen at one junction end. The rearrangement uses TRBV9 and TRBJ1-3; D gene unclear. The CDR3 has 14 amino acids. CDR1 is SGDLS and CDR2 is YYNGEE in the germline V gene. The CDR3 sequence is CASSLSYSENTIYF. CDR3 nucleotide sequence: TGTGCCAGCAGCCTCTCCTACTCTGAAAACACCATATATTTT.

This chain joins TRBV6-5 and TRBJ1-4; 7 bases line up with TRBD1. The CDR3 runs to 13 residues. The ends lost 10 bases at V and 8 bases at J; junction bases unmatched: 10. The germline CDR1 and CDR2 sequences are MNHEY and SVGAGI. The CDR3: CATRTGLYEKLFF. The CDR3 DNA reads TGTGCCACCAGGACAGGCCTCTACGAAAAACTGTTTTTT.

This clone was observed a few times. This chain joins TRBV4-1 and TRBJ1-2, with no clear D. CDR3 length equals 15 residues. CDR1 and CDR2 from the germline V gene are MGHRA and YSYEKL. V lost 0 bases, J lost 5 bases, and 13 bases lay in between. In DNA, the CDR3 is TGCGCCAGCAGCCAAGACAGGACGCCCTCTTATGGCTACACCTTC. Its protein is CASSQDRTPSYGYTF.

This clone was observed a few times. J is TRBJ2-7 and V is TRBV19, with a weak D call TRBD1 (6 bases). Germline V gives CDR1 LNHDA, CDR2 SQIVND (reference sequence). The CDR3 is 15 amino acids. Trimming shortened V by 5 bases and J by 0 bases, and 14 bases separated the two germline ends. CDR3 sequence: CASSLTDSSSYEQYF. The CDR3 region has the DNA TGTGCCAGTAGTCTCACGGACAGCAGCTCCTACGAGCAGTACTTC.

CDR3: CASTLTPAPNTEAFF. The DNA for the CDR3 is TGTGCCAGCACCCTTACCCCAGCCCCGAACACTGAAGCTTTCTTT. V gene TRBV6-5 combines with J gene TRBJ1-1, with unresolved D. Germline V gives CDR1 MNHEY, CDR2 SVGAGI. V dropped 7 bases and J dropped 1 base, with 16 bases sitting between them. The CDR3 extends over 15 amino acids.

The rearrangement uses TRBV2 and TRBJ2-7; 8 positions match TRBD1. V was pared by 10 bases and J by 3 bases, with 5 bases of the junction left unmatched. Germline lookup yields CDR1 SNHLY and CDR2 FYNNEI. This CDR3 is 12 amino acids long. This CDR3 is CATVTGGYEQYV. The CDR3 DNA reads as TGTGCCACCGTTACAGGGGGCTACGAGCAGTACGTC.

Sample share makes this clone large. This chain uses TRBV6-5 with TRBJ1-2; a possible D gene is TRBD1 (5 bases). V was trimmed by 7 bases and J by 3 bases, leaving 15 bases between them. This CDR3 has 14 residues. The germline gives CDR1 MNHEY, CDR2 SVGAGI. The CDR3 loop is CASNLRGLDYGYTF. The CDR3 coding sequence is TGTGCCAGCAATTTAAGGGGATTGGACTATGGCTACACCTTC.

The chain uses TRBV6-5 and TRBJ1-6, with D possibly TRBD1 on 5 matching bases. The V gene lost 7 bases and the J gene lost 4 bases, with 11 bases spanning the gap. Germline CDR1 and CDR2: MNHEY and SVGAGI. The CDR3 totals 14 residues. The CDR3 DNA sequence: TGTGCCAGCATGAGGGACCCGTATAATTCACCCCTCCACTTT. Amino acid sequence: CASMRDPYNSPLHF.

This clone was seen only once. The CDR3 sequence: CASSVNPGNTEAFF. The CDR3 region has the DNA TGTGCCAGCAGCGTAAATCCAGGGAACACTGAAGCTTTCTTT. The chain couples TRBV9 to TRBJ1-1; no reliable D call. This CDR3 comprises 14 residues. V was clipped by 1 base and J by 1 base, with 8 bases between them. Germline V gene lookup returns CDR1 SGDLS and CDR2 YYNGEE.

CDR3 bases: TGTGCCAGCAGCTTGGTTGCGGGGAACTACGAGCAGTACGTC. This sequence encodes CASSLVAGNYEQYV. This chain joins TRBV5-5 and TRBJ2-7; D is perhaps TRBD2 (6 bases). The CDR3 totals 14 residues. Germline V CDR1 and CDR2: SGHKS, YYEKEE (reference sequence). The V end lost 0 bases, the J end lost 3 bases, and 10 bases lay between the germline ends.

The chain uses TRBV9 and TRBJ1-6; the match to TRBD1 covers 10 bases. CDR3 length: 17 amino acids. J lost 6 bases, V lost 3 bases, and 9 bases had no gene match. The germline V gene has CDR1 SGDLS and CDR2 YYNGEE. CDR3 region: CASSAKAGTGVNSPLHF. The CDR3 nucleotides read TGTGCCAGCAGCGCCAAAGCCGGGACAGGGGTTAATTCACCCCTCCACTTT.

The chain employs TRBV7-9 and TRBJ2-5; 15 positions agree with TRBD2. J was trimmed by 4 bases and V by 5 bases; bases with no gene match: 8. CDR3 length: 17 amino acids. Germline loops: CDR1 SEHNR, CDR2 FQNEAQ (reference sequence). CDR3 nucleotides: TGTGCCAGCAGCCCCGGACTAGCGGGGGGGCCGCGAGAGACCCAGTACTTC. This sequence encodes CASSPGLAGGPRETQYF.

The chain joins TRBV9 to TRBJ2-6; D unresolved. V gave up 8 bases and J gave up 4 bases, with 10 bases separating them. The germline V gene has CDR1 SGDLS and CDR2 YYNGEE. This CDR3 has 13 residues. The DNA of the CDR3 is TGTGCCAGTGAAGCTTCGGGGGCCAACGTCCTGACTTTC. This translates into CASEASGANVLTF.

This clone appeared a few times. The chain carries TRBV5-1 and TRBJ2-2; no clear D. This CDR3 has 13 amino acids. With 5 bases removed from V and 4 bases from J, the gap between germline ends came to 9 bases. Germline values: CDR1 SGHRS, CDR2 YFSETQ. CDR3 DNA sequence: TGCGCCAGCAGGCGCTGGCGCACCGGGGAGCTGTTTTTT. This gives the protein CASRRWRTGELFF.